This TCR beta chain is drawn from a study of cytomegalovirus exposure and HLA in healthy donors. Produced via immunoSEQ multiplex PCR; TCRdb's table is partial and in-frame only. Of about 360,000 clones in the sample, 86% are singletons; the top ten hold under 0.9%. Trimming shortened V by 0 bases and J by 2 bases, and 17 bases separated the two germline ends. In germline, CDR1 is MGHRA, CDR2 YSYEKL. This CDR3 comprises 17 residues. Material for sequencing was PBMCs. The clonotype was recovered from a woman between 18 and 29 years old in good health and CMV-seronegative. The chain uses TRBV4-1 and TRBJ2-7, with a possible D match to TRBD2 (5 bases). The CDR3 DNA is TGCGCCAGCAGCCAAGAAAGAGGACTGTTGGGGACCTACGAGCAGTACTTC. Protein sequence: CASSQERGLLGTYEQYF.